The next 30 T cell receptor beta chains were all read from a single sample in a study of shared clonotypes between healthy human individuals. Assay used: immunoSEQ multiplex PCR; TCRdb lists only in-frame clones, some missing. The sample lists 800,000 to 1,200,000 clones, approximately 80% occurring once. Sequencing was performed on memory CD4+ T cells from PBMCs. The sample's subset: CD45RA-negative fraction. The receptors shown here come from a man between 18 and 29 years old in good health. Some clones in this sample may be carry-over from other donors' samples.

With regard to this clone: This sample includes further DNA sequences coding for the same CDR3. The CDR3 nucleotides are TGTGCCAGCTCACCAGGGGTGAATGAAAAACTGTTTTTT. The encoded protein is CASSPGVNEKLFF. V gene TRBV18 combines with J gene TRBJ1-4; D remains unclear. Germline CDR1 is KGHSH and CDR2 is LQKENI. The CDR3 loop spans 13 amino acids. The V and J ends lost 2 bases and 5 bases respectively, with 6 bases between them.

The V call is TRBV6-1, the J call TRBJ1-6; 8 bases align to TRBD1. Unmatched junction bases numbered 5, after V lost 6 bases and J lost 4 bases. This CDR3 region has 15 residues. CDR1 is MNHNS, CDR2 SASEGT, per germline. The CDR3 nucleotides are TGTGCCAGCAGGGCTGGACAGGGATATAATTCACCCCTCCACTTT. Amino acid sequence: CASRAGQGYNSPLHF.

DNA of the CDR3: TGTGCCAGCAGCGCGACCGGGACAGGGTTTAATGGCTACACCTTC. Translating it yields CASSATGTGFNGYTF. The J gene is TRBJ1-2, the V gene TRBV7-9; 9 positions match TRBD1. From germline, CDR1 is SEHNR and CDR2 FQNEAQ (reference sequence). This CDR3 has 15 residues. The trim removed 5 bases at V and 6 bases at J, leaving 10 bases unmatched.

This clone has only one observation. The rearrangement uses TRBV28 and TRBJ2-6, with D perhaps TRBD1 (5 bases). V lost 5 bases to trimming and J lost 0 bases, with 5 bases between them. Per the germline V gene, CDR1 is MDHEN and CDR2 is SYDVKM. The CDR3 runs to 14 residues. The CDR3 region has the DNA TGTGCCAGCAGTCAGGGCTCTGGGGCCAACGTCCTGACTTTC. Residues: CASSQGSGANVLTF.

This clone was counted once. This chain uses TRBV29-1 with TRBJ1-1, with a weak D call TRBD1 (5 bases). The CDR3 extends over 14 amino acids. CDR1 and CDR2 from the germline V gene are SQVTM and ANQGSEA. Trimming took off 1 base at V and 4 bases at J, with 13 bases between the two ends. The CDR3 DNA reads as TGCAGCGTTGAAGCCAGAGGGGAGAGCACTGAAGCTTTCTTT. Encoded protein: CSVEARGESTEAFF.

V is TRBV9 and J is TRBJ2-3, with D hard to call. Germline V CDR1 and CDR2: SGDLS, YYNGEE. The CDR3 covers 14 residues. V lost 4 bases and J lost 5, with 14 bases in between. The CDR3 sequence is CASSIDSDGDTQYF. The CDR3 nucleotides are TGTGCCAGCAGCATCGACTCTGACGGAGATACGCAGTATTTT.

The chain uses TRBV7-2 and TRBJ1-1, with D unresolved. CDR3 length: 12 amino acids. The germline CDR1 and CDR2 sequences are SGHTA and FQGNSA. V lost 5 bases, J lost 4 bases, and 8 bases lay in between. CDR3 bases: TGTGCCAGCAGCCTCCATGGCACTGAAGCTTTCTTT. Protein sequence: CASSLHGTEAFF.

The rearrangement joins TRBV5-1 to TRBJ2-1, with D uncertain. Trimming took 0 bases from V and 4 from J, leaving 14 bases between them. Germline CDR1 and CDR2: SGHRS and YFSETQ. This CDR3 has 16 amino acids. The CDR3 sequence is CASSLAGGPPYNEQFF. CDR3 coding DNA: TGCGCCAGCAGCTTGGCCGGCGGACCCCCTTACAATGAGCAGTTCTTC.

Written as DNA, the CDR3 is TGTGCCAGCAGCTTGGGCCCGGGTTGGAGTGGCTACACCTTC. This gives the protein CASSLGPGWSGYTF. This sequence joins TRBV5-6 and TRBJ1-2, with D hard to call. Germline CDR1 and CDR2: SGHDT and YYEEEE. With 0 bases removed from V and 7 bases from J, the gap between germline ends came to 13 bases. The CDR3 is made up of 14 amino acids.

The genes are TRBV5-1 and TRBJ2-6; D may be TRBD2 (6 bases). CDR3 length: 16 amino acids. CDR1 is SGHRS, CDR2 YFSETQ, per germline. Trimming removed 0 bases at V and 0 bases at J, with 7 bases between. In DNA, the CDR3 is TGCGCCAGCAGCTTGGACGGGGGCTCTGGGGCCAACGTCCTGACTTTC. Translation: CASSLDGGSGANVLTF.

The gene calls are TRBV30 and TRBJ2-1, with unresolved D. This CDR3 is 12 amino acids long. Germline assignment: CDR1 GTSNPN and CDR2 SVGIG (reference sequence). V lost 7 bases, J lost 8 bases, and 15 bases lay in between. Here the CDR3 reads CAFRPWSDEQFF. The CDR3 region has the DNA TGTGCCTTTCGACCTTGGTCGGATGAGCAGTTCTTC.

The rearrangement uses TRBV6-1 and TRBJ2-2; D may be TRBD2 (6 bases). V was clipped by 6 bases and J by 7 bases, with 15 bases between them. The CDR3 extends over 14 amino acids. Per the germline V gene, CDR1 is MNHNS and CDR2 is SASEGT. The CDR3 DNA reads as TGTGCCAGCAGGAGAACGGGAGTCATCGGGGAGCTGTTTTTT. Translation: CASRRTGVIGELFF.

This clone was seen only once. This chain connects TRBV11-3 to TRBJ2-1; 9 bases fit TRBD1. Germline CDR1 is SGHNT and CDR2 is YENEEA. The CDR3 length is 15 residues. The V segment lost 1 base and the J segment 8 bases; nucleotides outside the gene matches: 6. CDR3 residues: CASSLAGTGWDEQFF. The DNA of the CDR3 is TGTGCCAGCAGCTTAGCAGGGACAGGGTGGGATGAGCAGTTCTTC. The full variable domain, completed using reference TRBV11-3 and TRBJ2-1, is EAGVVQSPRYKIIEKKQPVAFWCNPISGHNTLYWYLQNLGQGPELLIRYENEEAVDDSQLPKDRFSAERLKGVDSTLKIQPAELGDSAVYLCASSLAGTGWDEQFFGPGTRLTVL.

This clone occurred a few times. V and J are TRBV6-6 and TRBJ1-5, with D unresolved. CDR1 is MNHNY, CDR2 SVGAGI, per germline (reference sequence). This CDR3 comprises 12 residues. V lost 4 bases and J lost 10, with 11 bases in between. CDR3 loop: CASSSGRGPQHF. The CDR3 bases are TGTGCCAGCAGTTCTGGGCGGGGTCCCCAGCATTTT.

The chain links TRBV2 to TRBJ2-7; 10 positions agree with TRBD2. The CDR3 is made up of 14 amino acids. Germline trimming cut 5 bases from V and 2 bases from J; bases unmatched to any gene: 3. Looked up from germline, CDR1 is SNHLY and CDR2 is FYNNEI. DNA for the CDR3: TGTGCCAGCAGTTTAGCGGGAGGCGCCTACGAGCAGTACTTC. This gives the protein CASSLAGGAYEQYF.

The V call is TRBV29-1, the J call TRBJ2-7; TRBD1 is a possible D gene (7 bases). Looked up from germline, CDR1 is SQVTM and CDR2 is ANQGSEA. Trimming took off 7 bases at V and 5 bases at J, with 15 bases between the two ends. The CDR3 is 12 residues long. The chain's CDR3 is CSGAGGGDEQYF. CDR3 bases: TGCAGCGGGGCAGGGGGAGGCGACGAGCAGTACTTC.

The chain couples TRBV7-3 to TRBJ2-2; D is unresolved. Germline CDR1 and CDR2: SGHTA and FQGTGA. The CDR3 length is 15 residues. With 6 bases removed from V and 1 base from J, the gap between germline ends came to 12 bases. CDR3 coding DNA: TGTGCCAGCAGTCCAGACCGGTGGAACACCGGGGAGCTGTTTTTT. This codes for CASSPDRWNTGELFF.

The V and J genes are TRBV16 and TRBJ1-1; the D is unclear. This CDR3 spans 14 amino acids. Germline V CDR1 and CDR2: KGHSY, FQNENV. Between the trimmed V and J ends, which lost 4 bases and 1 base, there was a span of 10 bases. The CDR3 reads CASSPLTANTEAFF. In DNA form, the CDR3 reads TGTGCCAGCAGCCCCCTCACAGCGAACACTGAAGCTTTCTTT.

The chain is built from TRBV30 and TRBJ2-5; D unresolved. The DNA end lines up better with TRBJ2-7; the J call may be wrong. CDR1 is GTSNPN and CDR2 is SVGIG in the germline V gene (reference sequence). This CDR3 has 12 residues. For the CDR3, the DNA is TGTGCCTGGGCCAGCAGTTCCTACGAGCAGTACTTC. Translating it yields CAWASSSYEQYF.

This clone was found many times. The V gene is TRBV6-5, the J gene TRBJ1-5; possible D gene TRBD1, 6 bases. Germline V CDR1 and CDR2: MNHEY, SVGAGI. CDR3 length: 12 residues. The V end lost 5 bases, the J end lost 4 bases, and 6 bases lay between the germline ends. Here the CDR3 DNA reads TGTGCCAGCAGTACAGGGAATCAGCCCCAGCATTTT. Translating it yields CASSTGNQPQHF.

The chain has TRBV4-1 and TRBJ1-1; possible D gene TRBD1, 6 bases. The length of the CDR3 is 15 residues. The germline V and J ends were trimmed by 1 base and 1 base, with 10 bases remaining between them. The germline V gene encodes CDR1 MGHRA and CDR2 YSYEKL. The CDR3, as DNA: TGCGCCAGCAGCCAAGTAGGGGGTAAGAACACTGAAGCTTTCTTT. Encoded protein: CASSQVGGKNTEAFF.

The rearrangement joins TRBV6-1 to TRBJ2-6; D remains unclear. The CDR3 contains 13 residues. Per the germline V gene, CDR1 is MNHNS and CDR2 is SASEGT. V shed 10 bases and J shed 0 bases, with 7 bases lying between them. Here the CDR3 DNA reads TGTGCCACCGCGACCTCTGGGGCCAACGTCCTGACTTTC. Its protein product is CATATSGANVLTF.

This clone was recorded once. The rearrangement uses TRBV27 and TRBJ2-1, with 11 bases identical to TRBD2. V trimming: 6 bases; J trimming: 0 bases; junction bases outside the gene matches: 4. The germline CDR1 and CDR2 sequences are MNHEY and SMNVEV (reference sequence). The CDR3 covers 16 residues. The CDR3 bases are TGTGCCAGCAGGACTAGCGGGACGAGCTCCTACAATGAGCAGTTCTTC. Residues: CASRTSGTSSYNEQFF.

The V call is TRBV7-2, the J call TRBJ2-6; 9 nucleotides match TRBD1. The germline V gene has CDR1 SGHTA and CDR2 FQGNSA. Trimming removed 5 bases from V and 1 base from J; junction bases left unmatched: 3. The CDR3 length is 16 residues. The CDR3: CASSRDRVSGANVLTF. CDR3 in DNA: TGTGCCAGCAGCCGGGACAGGGTGTCTGGGGCCAACGTCCTGACTTTC.

CDR3 amino acids: CASSLVGYVEKLFF. The CDR3 DNA follows: TGTGCCAGCAGTTTGGTTGGGTATGTAGAGAAACTGTTTTTT. The genes are TRBV28 and TRBJ1-4; D unclear. This CDR3 is 14 amino acids long. Germline loops: CDR1 MDHEN, CDR2 SYDVKM. The ends were cut back, 3 bases at V and 11 bases at J, with 16 bases in the middle.

The chain carries TRBV28 and TRBJ1-2; a weak D match, TRBD1 (5 bases). V lost 5 bases and J lost 8, with 12 bases in between. Germline CDR1 and CDR2: MDHEN and SYDVKM. CDR3 size: 12 residues. CDR3 nucleotide sequence: TGTGCCAGCAGTGCCCCAGGGTTCGGCTACACCTTC. It codes for CASSAPGFGYTF.

The V and J genes are TRBV7-9 and TRBJ2-1, with D uncertain. This CDR3 spans 14 amino acids. Trimming removed 0 bases from V and 2 bases from J, with 5 bases in between. Germline CDR1 and CDR2: SEHNR and FQNEAQ (reference sequence). The CDR3 sequence: CASSLAGTYNEQFF. For the CDR3, the DNA is TGTGCCAGCAGCTTAGCGGGCACCTACAATGAGCAGTTCTTC.

In its sample, this clone was seen a few times. This chain joins TRBV6-5 and TRBJ1-2; 7 bases are a match to TRBD1. The CDR3 totals 12 residues. The ends lost 7 bases at V and 8 bases at J; junction bases unmatched: 7. Germline CDR1 MNHEY, CDR2 SVGAGI. CDR3 sequence: CASTRQGLGYTF. The CDR3 region has the DNA TGTGCCAGCACACGACAGGGCCTAGGCTACACCTTC.

This clone was seen many times. The chain combines TRBV5-1 with TRBJ1-2; TRBD1 matches at 9 bases. CDR1 is SGHRS, CDR2 YFSETQ, per germline. The CDR3 has 16 residues. With V trimmed by 4 bases and J by 2 bases, 9 bases remained unmatched. CDR3 sequence reads: CASSPRTGAGNYGYTF. The CDR3 DNA is TGCGCCAGCAGCCCCAGGACAGGGGCAGGCAACTATGGCTACACCTTC.

The chain uses TRBV29-1 and TRBJ1-4; 7 bases line up with TRBD1. With 3 bases clipped from V and 8 bases from J, the junction kept 9 bases outside the gene matches. The CDR3 length is 14 residues. Germline V gene lookup returns CDR1 SQVTM and CDR2 ANQGSEA. The DNA for the CDR3 is TGCAGCGTTGATCTTACAGGGGCCAGGGAAAAACTGTTTTTT. Residues: CSVDLTGAREKLFF.